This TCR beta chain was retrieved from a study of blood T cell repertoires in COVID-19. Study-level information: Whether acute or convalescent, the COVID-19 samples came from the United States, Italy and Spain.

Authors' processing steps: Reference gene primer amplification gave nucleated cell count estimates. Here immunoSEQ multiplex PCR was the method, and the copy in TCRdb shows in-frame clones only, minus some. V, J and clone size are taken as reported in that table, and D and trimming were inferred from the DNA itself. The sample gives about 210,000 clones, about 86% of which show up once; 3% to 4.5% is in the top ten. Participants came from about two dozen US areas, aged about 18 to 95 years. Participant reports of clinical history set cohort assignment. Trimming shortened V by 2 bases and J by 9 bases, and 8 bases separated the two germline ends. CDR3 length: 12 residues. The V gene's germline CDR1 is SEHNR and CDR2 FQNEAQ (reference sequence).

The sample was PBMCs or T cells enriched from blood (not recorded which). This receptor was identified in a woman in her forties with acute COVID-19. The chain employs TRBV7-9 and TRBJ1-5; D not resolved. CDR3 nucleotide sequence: TGTGCCAGCAGCTTATTGGGAGGGCCCCAGCATTTT. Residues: CASSLLGGPQHF. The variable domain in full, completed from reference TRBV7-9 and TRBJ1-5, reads DTGVSQNPRHKITKRGQNVTFRCDPISEHNRLYWYRQTLGQGPEFLTYFQNEAQLEKSRLLSDRFSAERPKGSFSTLEIQRTEQGDSAMYLCASSLLGGPQHFGDGTRLSIL.